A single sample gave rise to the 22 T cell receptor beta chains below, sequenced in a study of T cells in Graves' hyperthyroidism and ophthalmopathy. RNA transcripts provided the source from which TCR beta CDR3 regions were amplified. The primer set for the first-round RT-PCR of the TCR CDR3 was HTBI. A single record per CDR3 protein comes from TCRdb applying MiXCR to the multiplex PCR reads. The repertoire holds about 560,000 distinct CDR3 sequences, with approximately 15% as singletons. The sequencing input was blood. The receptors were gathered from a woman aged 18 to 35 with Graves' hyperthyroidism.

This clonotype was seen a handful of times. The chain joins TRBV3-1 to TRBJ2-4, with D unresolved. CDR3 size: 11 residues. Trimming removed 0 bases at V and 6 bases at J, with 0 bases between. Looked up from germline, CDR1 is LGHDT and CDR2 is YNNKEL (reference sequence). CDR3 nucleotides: TGTGCCAGCAGCCAAGAAAACATTCAGTACTTC. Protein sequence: CASSQENIQYF. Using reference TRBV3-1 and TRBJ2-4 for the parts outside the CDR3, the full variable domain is DTAVSQTPKYLVTQMGNDKSIKCEQNLGHDTMYWYKQDSKKFLKIMFSYNNKELIINETVPNRFSPKSPDKAHLNLHINSLELGDSAVYFCASSQENIQYFGAGTRLSVL.

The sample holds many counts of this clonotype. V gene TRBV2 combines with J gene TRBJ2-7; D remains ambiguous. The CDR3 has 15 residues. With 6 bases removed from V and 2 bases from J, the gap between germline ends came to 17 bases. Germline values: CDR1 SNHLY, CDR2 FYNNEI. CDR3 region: CASSLTRGRAYEQYF. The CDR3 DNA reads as TGTGCCAGCAGCTTAACCCGTGGACGAGCCTACGAGCAGTACTTC.

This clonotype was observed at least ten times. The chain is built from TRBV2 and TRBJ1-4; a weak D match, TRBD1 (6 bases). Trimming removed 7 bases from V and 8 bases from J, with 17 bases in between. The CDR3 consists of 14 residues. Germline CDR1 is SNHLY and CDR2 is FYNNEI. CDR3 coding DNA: TGTGCCAGCAACGGTGGACAGCGGCTGGAAAAACTGTTTTTT. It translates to CASNGGQRLEKLFF. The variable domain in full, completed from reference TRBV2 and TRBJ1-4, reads EPEVTQTPSHQVTQMGQEVILRCVPISNHLYFYWYRQILGQKVEFLVSFYNNEISEKSEIFDDQFSVERPDGSNFTLKIRSTKLEDSAMYFCASNGGQRLEKLFFGSGTQLSVL.

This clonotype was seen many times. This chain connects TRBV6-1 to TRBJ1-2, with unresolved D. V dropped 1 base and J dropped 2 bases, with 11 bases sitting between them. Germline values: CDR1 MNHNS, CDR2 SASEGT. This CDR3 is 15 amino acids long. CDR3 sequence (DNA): TGTGCCAGCAGTGAAGATGTCCTGACAAACTATGGCTACACCTTC. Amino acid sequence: CASSEDVLTNYGYTF.

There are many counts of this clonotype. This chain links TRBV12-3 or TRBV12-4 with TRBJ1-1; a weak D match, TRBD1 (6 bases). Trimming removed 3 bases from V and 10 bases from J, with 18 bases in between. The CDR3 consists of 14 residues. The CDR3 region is CASSFGGGESVAFF. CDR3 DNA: TGTGCCAGCAGTTTTGGGGGGGGCGAAAGCGTAGCTTTCTTT.

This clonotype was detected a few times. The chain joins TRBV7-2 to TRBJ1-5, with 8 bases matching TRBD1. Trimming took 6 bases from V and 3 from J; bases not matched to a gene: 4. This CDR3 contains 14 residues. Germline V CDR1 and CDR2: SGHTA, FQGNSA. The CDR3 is CASRDRGSNQPQHF. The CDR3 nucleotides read TGTGCCAGCAGAGACAGGGGCTCCAATCAGCCCCAGCATTTT.

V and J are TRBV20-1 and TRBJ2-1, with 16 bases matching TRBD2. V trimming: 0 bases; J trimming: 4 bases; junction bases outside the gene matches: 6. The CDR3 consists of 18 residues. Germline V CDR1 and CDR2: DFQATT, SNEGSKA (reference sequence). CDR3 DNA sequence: TGCAGTGCTAGAGATCTCCAGGGACTAGCGGGGGGGTACAATGAGCAGTTCTTC. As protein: CSARDLQGLAGGYNEQFF.

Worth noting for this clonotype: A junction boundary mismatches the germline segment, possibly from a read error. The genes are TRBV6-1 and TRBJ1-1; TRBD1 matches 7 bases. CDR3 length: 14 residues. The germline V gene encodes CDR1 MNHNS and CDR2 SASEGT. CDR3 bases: TGTGCCGGCAGTGAGAGGGGGCGTGGGACTGAAGCTTTCTTT. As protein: CAGSERGRGTEAFF.

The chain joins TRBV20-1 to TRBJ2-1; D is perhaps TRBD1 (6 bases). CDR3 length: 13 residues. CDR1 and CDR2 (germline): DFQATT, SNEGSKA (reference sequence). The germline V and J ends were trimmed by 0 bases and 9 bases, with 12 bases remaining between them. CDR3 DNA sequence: TGCAGTGCTAGAGAGGGGGCTCTAGGTGAGCAGTTCTTC. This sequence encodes CSAREGALGEQFF.

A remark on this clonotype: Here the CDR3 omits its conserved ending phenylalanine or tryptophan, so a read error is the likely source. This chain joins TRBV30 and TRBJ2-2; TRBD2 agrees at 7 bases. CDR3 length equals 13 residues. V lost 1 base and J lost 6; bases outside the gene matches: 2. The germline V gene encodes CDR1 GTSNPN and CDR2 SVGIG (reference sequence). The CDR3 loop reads CAWSGGSSGELFL. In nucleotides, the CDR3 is TGTGCCTGGAGTGGCGGGAGCTCCGGGGAGCTGTTTCTT.

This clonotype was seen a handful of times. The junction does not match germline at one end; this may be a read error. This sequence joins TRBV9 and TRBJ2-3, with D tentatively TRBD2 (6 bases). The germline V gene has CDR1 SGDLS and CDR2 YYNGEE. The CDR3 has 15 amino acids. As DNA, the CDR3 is TGTGCCAGCAGCGTATTATCGGGGGAAACAGGTACGCAGTATTTT. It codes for CASSVLSGETGTQYF. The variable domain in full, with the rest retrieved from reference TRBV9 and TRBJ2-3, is DSGVTQTPKHLITATGQRVTLRCSPRSGDLSVYWYQQSLDQGLQFLIQYYNGEERAKGNILERFSAQQFPDLHSELNLSSLELGDSALYFCASSVLSGETGTQYFGPGTRLTVL.

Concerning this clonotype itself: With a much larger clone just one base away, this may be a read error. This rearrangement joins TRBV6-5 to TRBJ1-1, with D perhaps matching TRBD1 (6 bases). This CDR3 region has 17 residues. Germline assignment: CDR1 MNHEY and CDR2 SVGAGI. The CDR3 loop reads CTSSYWIATGMNTEAFF. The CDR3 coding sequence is TGTACCAGCAGTTACTGGATCGCGACAGGAATGAACACTGAAGCTTTCTTT.

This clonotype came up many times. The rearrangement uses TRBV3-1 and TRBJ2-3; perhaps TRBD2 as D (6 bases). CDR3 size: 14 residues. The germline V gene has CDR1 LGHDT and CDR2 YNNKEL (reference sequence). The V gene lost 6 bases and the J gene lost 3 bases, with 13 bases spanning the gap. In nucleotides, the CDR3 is TGTGCCAGCAGGGGGACTCAGGCGACAGATACGCAGTATTTT. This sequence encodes CASRGTQATDTQYF.

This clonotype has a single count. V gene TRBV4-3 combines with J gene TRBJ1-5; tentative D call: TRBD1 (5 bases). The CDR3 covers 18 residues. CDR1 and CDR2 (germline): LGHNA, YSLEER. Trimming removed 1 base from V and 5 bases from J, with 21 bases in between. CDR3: CASSQAHRGLEGYQPQHF. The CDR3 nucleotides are TGCGCCAGCAGCCAAGCCCATCGGGGCTTGGAAGGTTATCAGCCCCAGCATTTT.

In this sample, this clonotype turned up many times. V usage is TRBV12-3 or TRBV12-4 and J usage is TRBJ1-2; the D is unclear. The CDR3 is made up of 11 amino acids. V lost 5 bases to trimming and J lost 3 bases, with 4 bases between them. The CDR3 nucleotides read TGTGCCAGCAGTGCGGACTATGGCTACACCTTC. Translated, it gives CASSADYGYTF.

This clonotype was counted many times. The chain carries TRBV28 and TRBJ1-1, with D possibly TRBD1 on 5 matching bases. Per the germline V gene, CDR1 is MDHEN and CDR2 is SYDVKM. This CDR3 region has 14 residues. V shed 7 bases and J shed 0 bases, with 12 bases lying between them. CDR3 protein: CASIRGVVNTEAFF. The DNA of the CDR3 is TGTGCCAGCATTCGGGGCGTCGTGAACACTGAAGCTTTCTTT.

CDR3 DNA sequence: TGTGCCAGCAGACTGACTAGCGGGGGGGCCACAGATACGCAGTATTTT. The encoded protein is CASRLTSGGATDTQYF. This rearrangement joins TRBV7-2 to TRBJ2-3; 14 nucleotides align to TRBD2. The CDR3 contains 16 residues. J gave up 2 bases and V 6 bases, and 4 bases lay outside the gene matches. Germline lookup yields CDR1 SGHTA and CDR2 FQGNSA.

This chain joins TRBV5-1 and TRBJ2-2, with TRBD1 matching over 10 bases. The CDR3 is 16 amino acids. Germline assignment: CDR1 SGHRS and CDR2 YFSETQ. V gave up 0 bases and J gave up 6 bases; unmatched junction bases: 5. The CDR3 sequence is CASSLGGTGVAGELFF. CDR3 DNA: TGCGCCAGCAGCTTGGGGGGGACAGGGGTCGCCGGGGAGCTGTTTTTT.

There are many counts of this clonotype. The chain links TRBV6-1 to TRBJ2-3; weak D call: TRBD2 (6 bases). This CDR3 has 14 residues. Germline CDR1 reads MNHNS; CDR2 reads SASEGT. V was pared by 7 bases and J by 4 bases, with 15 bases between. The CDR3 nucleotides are TGTGCCAGCACCCTACGCGGGATGGCAGATACGCAGTATTTT. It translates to CASTLRGMADTQYF.

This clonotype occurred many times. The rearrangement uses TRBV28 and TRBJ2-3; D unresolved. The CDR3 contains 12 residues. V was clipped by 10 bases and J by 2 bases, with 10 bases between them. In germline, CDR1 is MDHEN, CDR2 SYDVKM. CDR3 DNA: TGTGCCATTGGACGGGTCACAGATACGCAGTATTTT. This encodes CAIGRVTDTQYF.

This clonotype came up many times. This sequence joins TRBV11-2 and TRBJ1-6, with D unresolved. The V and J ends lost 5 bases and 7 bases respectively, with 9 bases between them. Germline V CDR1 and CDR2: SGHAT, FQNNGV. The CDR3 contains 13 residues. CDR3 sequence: CASSVVVNSPLHF. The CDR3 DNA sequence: TGTGCCAGCAGCGTCGTAGTAAATTCACCCCTCCACTTT.

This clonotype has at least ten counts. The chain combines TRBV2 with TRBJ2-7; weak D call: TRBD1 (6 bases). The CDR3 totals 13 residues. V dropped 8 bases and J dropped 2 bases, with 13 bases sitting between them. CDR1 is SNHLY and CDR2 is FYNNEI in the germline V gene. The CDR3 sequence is CASHIGGTYEQYF. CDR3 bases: TGTGCCAGCCATATAGGGGGAACCTACGAGCAGTACTTC. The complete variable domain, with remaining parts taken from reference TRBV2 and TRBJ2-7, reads EPEVTQTPSHQVTQMGQEVILRCVPISNHLYFYWYRQILGQKVEFLVSFYNNEISEKSEIFDDQFSVERPDGSNFTLKIRSTKLEDSAMYFCASHIGGTYEQYFGPGTRLTVT.